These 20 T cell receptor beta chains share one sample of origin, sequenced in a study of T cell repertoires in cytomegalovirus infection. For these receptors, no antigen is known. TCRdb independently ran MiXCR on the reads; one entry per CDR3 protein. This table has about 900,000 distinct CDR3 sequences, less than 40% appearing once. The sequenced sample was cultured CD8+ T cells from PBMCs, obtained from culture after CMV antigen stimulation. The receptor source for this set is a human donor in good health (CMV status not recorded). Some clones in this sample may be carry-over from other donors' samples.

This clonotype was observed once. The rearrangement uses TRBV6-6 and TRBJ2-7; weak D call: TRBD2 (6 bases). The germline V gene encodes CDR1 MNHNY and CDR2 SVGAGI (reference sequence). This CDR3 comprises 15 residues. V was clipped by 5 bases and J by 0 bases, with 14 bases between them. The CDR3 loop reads CASSAGQSISYEQYF. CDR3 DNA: TGTGCCAGCAGTGCGGGGCAATCTATCTCCTACGAGCAGTACTTC.

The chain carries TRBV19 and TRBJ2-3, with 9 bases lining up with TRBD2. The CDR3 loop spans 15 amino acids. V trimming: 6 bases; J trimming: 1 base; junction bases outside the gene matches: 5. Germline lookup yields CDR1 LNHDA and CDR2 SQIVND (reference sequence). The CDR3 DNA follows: TGTGCCAGTAGAGTTAGCGGGGGCCGCACAGATACGCAGTATTTT. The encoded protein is CASRVSGGRTDTQYF.

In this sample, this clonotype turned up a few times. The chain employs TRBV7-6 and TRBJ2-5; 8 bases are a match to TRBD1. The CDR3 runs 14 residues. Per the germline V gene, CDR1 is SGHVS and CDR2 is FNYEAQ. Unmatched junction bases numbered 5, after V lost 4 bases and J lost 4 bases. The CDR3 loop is CASSSGQGAETQYF. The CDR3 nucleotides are TGTGCCAGCAGCTCCGGACAGGGTGCAGAGACCCAGTACTTC.

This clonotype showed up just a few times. The CDR3 DNA reads as TGTGCCAGCAGCTTATCGAAGACAGGGGGCTCTTACGAGCAGTACGTC. This gives the protein CASSLSKTGGSYEQYV. V gene TRBV7-8 combines with J gene TRBJ2-7; 10 bases are a match to TRBD1. Trimming removed 2 bases from V and 4 bases from J; junction bases left unmatched: 8. The CDR3 consists of 16 residues. Germline V gene lookup returns CDR1 SGHVS and CDR2 FQNEAQ.

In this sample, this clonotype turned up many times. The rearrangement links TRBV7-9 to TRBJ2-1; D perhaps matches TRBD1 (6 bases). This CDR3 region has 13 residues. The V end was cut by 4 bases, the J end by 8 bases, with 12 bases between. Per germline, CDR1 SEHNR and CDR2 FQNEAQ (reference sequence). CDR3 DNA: TGTGCCAGCAGCTCGGACAGCCCCGATGAGCAGTTCTTC. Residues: CASSSDSPDEQFF.

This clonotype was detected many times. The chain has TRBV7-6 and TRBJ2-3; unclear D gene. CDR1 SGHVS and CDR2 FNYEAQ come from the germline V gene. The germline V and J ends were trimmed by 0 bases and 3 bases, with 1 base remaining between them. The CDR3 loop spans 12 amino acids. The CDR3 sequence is CASSLATDTQYF. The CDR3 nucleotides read TGTGCCAGCAGCTTAGCGACAGATACGCAGTATTTT.

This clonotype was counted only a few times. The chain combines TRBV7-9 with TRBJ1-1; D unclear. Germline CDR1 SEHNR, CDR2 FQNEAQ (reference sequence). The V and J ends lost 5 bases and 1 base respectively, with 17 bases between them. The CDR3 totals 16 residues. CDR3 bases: TGTGCCAGCAGCCAACGGGTTGGGGAGGAGAACACTGAAGCTTTCTTT. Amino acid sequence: CASSQRVGEENTEAFF.

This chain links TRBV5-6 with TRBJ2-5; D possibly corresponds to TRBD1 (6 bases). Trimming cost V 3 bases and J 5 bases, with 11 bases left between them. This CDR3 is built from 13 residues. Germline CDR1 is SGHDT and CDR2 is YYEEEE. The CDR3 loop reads CASSSYRVETQYF. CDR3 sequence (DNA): TGTGCCAGCAGCTCCTACAGGGTCGAGACCCAGTACTTC. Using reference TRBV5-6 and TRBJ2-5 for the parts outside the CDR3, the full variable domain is DAGVTQSPTHLIKTRGQQVTLRCSPKSGHDTVSWYQQALGQGPQFIFQYYEEEERQRGNFPDRFSGHQFPNYSSELNVNALLLGDSALYLCASSSYRVETQYFGPGTRLLVL.

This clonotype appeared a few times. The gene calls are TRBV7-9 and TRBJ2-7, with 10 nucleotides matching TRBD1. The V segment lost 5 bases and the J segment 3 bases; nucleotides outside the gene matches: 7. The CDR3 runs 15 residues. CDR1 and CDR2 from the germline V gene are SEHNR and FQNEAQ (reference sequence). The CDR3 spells CASSPGQGLHYEQYF. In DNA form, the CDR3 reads TGTGCCAGCAGCCCGGGACAGGGGCTCCACTACGAGCAGTACTTC.

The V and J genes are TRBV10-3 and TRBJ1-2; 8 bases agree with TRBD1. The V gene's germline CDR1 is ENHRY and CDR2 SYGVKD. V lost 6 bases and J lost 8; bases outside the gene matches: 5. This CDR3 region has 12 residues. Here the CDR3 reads CAIRDRESGYTF. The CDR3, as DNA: TGTGCCATCAGGGACAGGGAGAGCGGCTACACCTTC.

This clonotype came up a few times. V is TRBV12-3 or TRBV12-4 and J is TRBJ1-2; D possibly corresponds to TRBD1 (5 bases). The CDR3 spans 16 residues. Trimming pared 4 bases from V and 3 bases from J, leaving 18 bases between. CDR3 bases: TGTGCCAGCAGTTATCTTCAGGGTCCTAAGGACTATGGCTACACCTTC. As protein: CASSYLQGPKDYGYTF.

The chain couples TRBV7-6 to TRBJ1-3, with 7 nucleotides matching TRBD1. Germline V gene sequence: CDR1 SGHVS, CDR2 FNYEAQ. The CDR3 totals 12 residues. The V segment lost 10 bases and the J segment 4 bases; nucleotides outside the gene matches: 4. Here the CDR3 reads CATTGMGNTIYF. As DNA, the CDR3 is TGTGCCACGACAGGGATGGGAAACACCATATATTTT.

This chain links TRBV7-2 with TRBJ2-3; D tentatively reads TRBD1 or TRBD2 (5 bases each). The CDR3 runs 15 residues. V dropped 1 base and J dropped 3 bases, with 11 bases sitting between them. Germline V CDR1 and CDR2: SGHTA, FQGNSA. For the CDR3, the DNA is TGTGCCAGCAGCTTAGGGGGGTATAGGACAGATACGCAGTATTTT. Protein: CASSLGGYRTDTQYF. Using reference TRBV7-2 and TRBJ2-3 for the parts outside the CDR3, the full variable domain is GAGVSQSPSNKVTEKGKDVELRCDPISGHTALYWYRQSLGQGLEFLIYFQGNSAPDKSGLPSDRFSAERTGGSVSTLTIQRTQQEDSAVYLCASSLGGYRTDTQYFGPGTRLTVL.

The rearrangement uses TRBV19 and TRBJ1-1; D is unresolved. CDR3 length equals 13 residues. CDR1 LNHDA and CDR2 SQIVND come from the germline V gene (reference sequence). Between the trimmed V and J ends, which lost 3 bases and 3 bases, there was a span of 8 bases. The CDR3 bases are TGTGCCAGTAGTATGAGGATGTACACTGAAGCTTTCTTT. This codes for CASSMRMYTEAFF. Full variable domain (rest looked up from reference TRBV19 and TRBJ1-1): DGGITQSPKYLFRKEGQNVTLSCEQNLNHDAMYWYRQDPGQGLRLIYYSQIVNDFQKGDIAEGYSVSREKKESFPLTVTSAQKNPTAFYLCASSMRMYTEAFFGQGTRLTVV.

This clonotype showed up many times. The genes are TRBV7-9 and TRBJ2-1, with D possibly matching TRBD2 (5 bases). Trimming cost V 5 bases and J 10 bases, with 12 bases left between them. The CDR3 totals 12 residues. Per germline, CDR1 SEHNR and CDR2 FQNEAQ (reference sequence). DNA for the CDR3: TGTGCCAGCAGCACGGGGAAATACGAGCAGTTCTTC. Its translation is CASSTGKYEQFF.

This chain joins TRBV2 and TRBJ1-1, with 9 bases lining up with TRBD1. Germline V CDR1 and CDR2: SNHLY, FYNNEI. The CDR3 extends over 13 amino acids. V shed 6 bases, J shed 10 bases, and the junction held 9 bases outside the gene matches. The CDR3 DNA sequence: TGTGCCAGCAGGGATGGACAGGGGCCCGCAGCTTTCTTT. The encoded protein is CASRDGQGPAAFF. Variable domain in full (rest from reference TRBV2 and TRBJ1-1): EPEVTQTPSHQVTQMGQEVILRCVPISNHLYFYWYRQILGQKVEFLVSFYNNEISEKSEIFDDQFSVERPDGSNFTLKIRSTKLEDSAMYFCASRDGQGPAAFFGQGTRLTVV.

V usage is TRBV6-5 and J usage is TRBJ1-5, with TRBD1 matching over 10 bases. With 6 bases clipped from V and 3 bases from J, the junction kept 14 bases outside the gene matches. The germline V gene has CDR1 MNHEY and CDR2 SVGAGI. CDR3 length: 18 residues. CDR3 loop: CASSQRETTGGFNQPQHF. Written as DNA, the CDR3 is TGTGCCAGCAGCCAACGCGAGACGACAGGGGGCTTCAATCAGCCCCAGCATTTT.

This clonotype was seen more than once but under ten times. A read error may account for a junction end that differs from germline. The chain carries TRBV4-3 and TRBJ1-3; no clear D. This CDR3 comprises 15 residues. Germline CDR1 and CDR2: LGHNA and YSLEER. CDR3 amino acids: CASSEDTASGNTIYF. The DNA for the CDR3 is TGCGCCAGCAGCGAAGACACTGCCTCTGGAAACACCATATATTTT.

The CDR3 spells CASSYSDLPTGTDYNEQFF. CDR3 coding DNA: TGTGCCAGCAGCTATTCAGACCTCCCTACAGGGACGGACTACAATGAGCAGTTCTTC. The chain employs TRBV5-5 and TRBJ2-1; the D gene is possibly TRBD1 (6 bases). This CDR3 contains 19 residues. Between the trimmed V and J ends, which lost 3 bases and 3 bases, there was a span of 25 bases. Per germline, CDR1 SGHKS and CDR2 YYEKEE (reference sequence).

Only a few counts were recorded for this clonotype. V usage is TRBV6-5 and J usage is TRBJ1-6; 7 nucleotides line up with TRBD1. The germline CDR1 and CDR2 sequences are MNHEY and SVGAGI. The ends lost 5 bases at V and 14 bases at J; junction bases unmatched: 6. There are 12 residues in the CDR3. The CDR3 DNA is TGTGCCAGCAGTGGGGACAGTAGAACCCTCCACTTT. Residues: CASSGDSRTLHF.